This TCR beta chain was captured in a study of blood T cell repertoires in COVID-19. The sample holds a few counts of this clone. Sequencing used immunoSEQ multiplex PCR; TCRdb keeps in-frame clones, though not all of them. Among 200,000 to 250,000 clones listed, roughly 84% were seen once. Germline V CDR1 and CDR2: KGHDR, SFDVKD. J lost 4 bases, V lost 4 bases, and 11 bases had no gene match. The CDR3 spans 19 residues. This clonotype was obtained from a woman older than 75 with active or convalescent COVID-19. Sequenced material: peripheral blood. The rearrangement uses TRBV24-1 and TRBJ2-2, with 13 bases aligning to TRBD2. The CDR3 region has the DNA TGTGCCACCAGTGACAACGGACTAGCGGGAGATGGGGGCACCGGGGAGCTGTTTTTT. This gives the protein CATSDNGLAGDGGTGELFF.